This record looks at one T cell receptor (beta chain) sequence and its context. Its antigen is still unknown. This CDR3 has 16 amino acids. The data belong to a study of T cells expressing NK-cell markers. In the study overall: Obtained from sorted CD3+CD56+NKG2C+, CD3+CD56+NKG2C- and CD3+CD56-NKG2C+ T cells were the TCR beta repertoires.

5'RACE template switching built TCR beta cDNA with unique molecular identifiers. TCRdb reprocessed the 5' RACE reads; each CDR3 protein has one entry and no DNA is given. The ten top clones account for less than 20%, within a sample of about 160,000 distinct CDR3 sequences. Study results and limitations: For over 5 donors, the dominant NKG2C+ clonotypes made up about 1.0-8% of their CD8+ T cells. Specificity for HCMV among expanded NKG2C+ T cell clones was not established.

V and J are TRBV21-1 and TRBJ2-1. TRBV21-1 is designated a pseudogene. This TCR came from a woman between 18 and 70 years old in good health. Specimen: blood T cells: a sorted CD56 or NKG2C T cell subset, CD4+ or CD8+ T cells, or bulk PBMC T cells (not recorded which). Here the CDR3 reads CASIGERLPPHNEQFF.